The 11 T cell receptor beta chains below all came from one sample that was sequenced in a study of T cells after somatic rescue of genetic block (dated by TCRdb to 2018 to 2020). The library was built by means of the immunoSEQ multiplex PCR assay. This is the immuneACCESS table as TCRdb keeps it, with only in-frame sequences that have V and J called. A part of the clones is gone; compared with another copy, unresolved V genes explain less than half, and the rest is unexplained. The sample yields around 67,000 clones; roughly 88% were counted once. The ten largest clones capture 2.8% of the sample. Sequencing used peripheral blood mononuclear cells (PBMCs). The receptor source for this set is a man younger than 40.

DNA of the CDR3: TGTGCCAGCAGTTTATTGGGGGTGGGGGACGAGCAGTACTTC. This sequence encodes CASSLLGVGDEQYF. The chain carries TRBV27 and TRBJ2-7; D is tentatively TRBD1 or TRBD2 (5 bases each). The V gene lost 1 base and the J gene lost 5 bases, with 12 bases spanning the gap. The CDR3 runs 14 residues. From germline, CDR1 is MNHEY and CDR2 SMNVEV (reference sequence).

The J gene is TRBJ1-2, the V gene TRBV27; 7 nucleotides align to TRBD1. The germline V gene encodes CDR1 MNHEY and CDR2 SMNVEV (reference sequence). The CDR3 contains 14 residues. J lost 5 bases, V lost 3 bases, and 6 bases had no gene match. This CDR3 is CASSFDRVTYGYTF. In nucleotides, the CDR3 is TGTGCCAGCAGTTTTGACAGGGTGACTTATGGCTACACCTTC.

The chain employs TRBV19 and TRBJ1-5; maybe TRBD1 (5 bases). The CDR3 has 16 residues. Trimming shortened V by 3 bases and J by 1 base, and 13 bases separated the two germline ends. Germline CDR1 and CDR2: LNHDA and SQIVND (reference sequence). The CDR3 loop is CASSITGTLSNQPQHF. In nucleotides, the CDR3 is TGTGCCAGTAGTATTACCGGGACTTTAAGCAATCAGCCCCAGCATTTT.

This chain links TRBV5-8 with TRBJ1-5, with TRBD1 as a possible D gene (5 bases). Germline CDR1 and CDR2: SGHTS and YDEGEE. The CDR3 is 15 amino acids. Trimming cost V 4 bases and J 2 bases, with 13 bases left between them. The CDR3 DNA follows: TGTGCCAGCAGCCGGCGCCAGGGTGGCAATCAGCCCCAGCATTTT. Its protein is CASSRRQGGNQPQHF.

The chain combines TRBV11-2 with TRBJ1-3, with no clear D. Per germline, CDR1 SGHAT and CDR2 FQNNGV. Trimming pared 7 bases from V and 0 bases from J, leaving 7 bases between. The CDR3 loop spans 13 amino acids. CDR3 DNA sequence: TGTGCCAGCACCACTAACTCTGGAAACACCATATATTTT. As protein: CASTTNSGNTIYF.

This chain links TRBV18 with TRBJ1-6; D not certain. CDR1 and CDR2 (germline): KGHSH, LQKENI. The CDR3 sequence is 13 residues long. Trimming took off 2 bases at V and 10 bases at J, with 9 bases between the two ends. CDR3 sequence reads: CASSPERSSPLHF. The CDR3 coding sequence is TGTGCCAGCTCACCAGAAAGGAGCTCACCCCTCCACTTT.

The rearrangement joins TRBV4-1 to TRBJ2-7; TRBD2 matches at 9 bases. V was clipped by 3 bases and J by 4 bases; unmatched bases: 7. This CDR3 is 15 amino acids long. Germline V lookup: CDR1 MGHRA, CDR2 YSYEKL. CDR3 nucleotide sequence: TGCGCCAGCAGCCAGGAGGGACTAGCAGGGTACGAGCAGTACTTC. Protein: CASSQEGLAGYEQYF.

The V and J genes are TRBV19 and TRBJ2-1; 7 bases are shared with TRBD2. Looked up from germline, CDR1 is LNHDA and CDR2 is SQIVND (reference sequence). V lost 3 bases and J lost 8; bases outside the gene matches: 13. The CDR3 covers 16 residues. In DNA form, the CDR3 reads TGTGCCAGTAGTATCTACGCGGGGGATCGCAGTGATGAGCAGTTCTTC. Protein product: CASSIYAGDRSDEQFF. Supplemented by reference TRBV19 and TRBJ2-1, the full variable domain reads DGGITQSPKYLFRKEGQNVTLSCEQNLNHDAMYWYRQDPGQGLRLIYYSQIVNDFQKGDIAEGYSVSREKKESFPLTVTSAQKNPTAFYLCASSIYAGDRSDEQFFGPGTRLTVL.

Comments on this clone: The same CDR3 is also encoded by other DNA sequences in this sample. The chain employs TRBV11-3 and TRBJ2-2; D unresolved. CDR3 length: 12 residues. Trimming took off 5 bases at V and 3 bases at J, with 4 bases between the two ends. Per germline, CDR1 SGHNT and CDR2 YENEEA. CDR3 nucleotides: TGTGCCAGCAGCCCCCACACCGGGGAGCTGTTTTTT. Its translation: CASSPHTGELFF.

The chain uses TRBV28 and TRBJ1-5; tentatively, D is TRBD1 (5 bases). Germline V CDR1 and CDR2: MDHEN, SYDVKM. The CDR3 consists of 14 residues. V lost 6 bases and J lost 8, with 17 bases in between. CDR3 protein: CASSRHVGREPQHF. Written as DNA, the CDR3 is TGTGCCAGCAGCCGACACGTCGGCAGGGAGCCCCAGCATTTT.

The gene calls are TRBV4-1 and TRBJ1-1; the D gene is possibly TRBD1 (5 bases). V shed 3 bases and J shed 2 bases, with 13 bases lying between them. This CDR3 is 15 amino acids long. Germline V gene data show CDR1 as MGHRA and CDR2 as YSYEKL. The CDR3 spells CASSQAWQGNTEAFF. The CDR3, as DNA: TGCGCCAGCAGCCAGGCCTGGCAGGGTAACACTGAAGCTTTCTTT.